This TCR beta chain was sequenced for a study of blood T cell repertoires in COVID-19. Original processing notes: Amplification from reference gene primers served as the basis for estimated nucleated cell counts. Generated by immunoSEQ multiplex PCR, the TCRdb table keeps only in-frame clones and is missing some. That table supplies the V and J calls and clone size; D and trimming were determined from the DNA. The sample gives a few hundred thousand clones, roughly 85% of which show up once; approximately 3.7% is in the top ten. Trimming removed 3 bases at V and 4 bases at J, with 14 bases between. CDR1 ENHRY and CDR2 SYGVKD come from the germline V gene. This CDR3 has 15 amino acids. This clone was seen a single time.

The sample was peripheral blood. The sequence derives from a woman aged 18-35 years with acute or convalescent COVID-19. The V call is TRBV10-3, the J call TRBJ2-3; possibly TRBD1 for D (5 bases). The DNA of the CDR3 is TGTGCCATCAGTGACAGGGTCGTGGCTCCAGATACGCAGTATTTT. Its translation: CAISDRVVAPDTQYF.